Sequencing of this T cell receptor beta chain was carried out in a study of cytomegalovirus exposure and HLA in healthy donors. PCR primers comprised 60 Vbeta and 13 Jbeta primers. The protocol was immunoSEQ multiplex PCR, while the TCRdb copy is restricted to in-frame clones and leaves out a portion. The table has approximately 140,000 clones, roughly four fifths seen once; the top ten hold roughly 3.2%. The study, taken as a whole, reports: Available immune exposure information was restricted to CMV serostatus only. Other equally common chains were less clonally expanded than HLA-associated TCR beta chains, a later analysis showed.

Germline V gives CDR1 SEHNR, CDR2 FQNEAQ (reference sequence). The CDR3 is made up of 14 amino acids. V gave up 5 bases and J gave up 7 bases; unmatched junction bases: 5. In the case of this clone: Its antigen is currently unknown.

The sequence came from a man aged 18 to 30 in good health and CMV-seropositive. The chain combines TRBV7-9 with TRBJ2-1, with TRBD1 identical over 10 bases. The source material was PBMCs. The CDR3: CASSLDRGRNEQFF. Written as DNA, the CDR3 is TGTGCCAGCAGCCTAGACAGGGGGCGTAATGAGCAGTTCTTC.